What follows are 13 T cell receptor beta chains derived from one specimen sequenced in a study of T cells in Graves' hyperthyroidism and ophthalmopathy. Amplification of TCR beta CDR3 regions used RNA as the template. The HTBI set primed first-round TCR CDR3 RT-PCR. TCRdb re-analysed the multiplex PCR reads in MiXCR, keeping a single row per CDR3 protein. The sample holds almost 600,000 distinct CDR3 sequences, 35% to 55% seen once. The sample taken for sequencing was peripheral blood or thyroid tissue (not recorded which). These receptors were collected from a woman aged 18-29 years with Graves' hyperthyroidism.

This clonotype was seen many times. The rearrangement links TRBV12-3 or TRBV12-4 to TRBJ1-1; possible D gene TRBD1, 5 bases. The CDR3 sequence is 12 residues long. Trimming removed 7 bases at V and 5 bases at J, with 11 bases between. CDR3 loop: CASMQGGTEAFF. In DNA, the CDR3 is TGTGCCAGCATGCAGGGCGGAACTGAAGCTTTCTTT.

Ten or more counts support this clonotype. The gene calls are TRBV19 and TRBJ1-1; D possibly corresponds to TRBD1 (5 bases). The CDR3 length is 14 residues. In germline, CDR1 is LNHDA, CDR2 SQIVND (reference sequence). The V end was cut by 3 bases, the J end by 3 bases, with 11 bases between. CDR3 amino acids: CASSMGGRDTEAFF. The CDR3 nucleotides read TGTGCCAGTAGTATGGGGGGTCGGGACACTGAAGCTTTCTTT. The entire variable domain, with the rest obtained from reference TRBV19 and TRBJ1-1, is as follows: DGGITQSPKYLFRKEGQNVTLSCEQNLNHDAMYWYRQDPGQGLRLIYYSQIVNDFQKGDIAEGYSVSREKKESFPLTVTSAQKNPTAFYLCASSMGGRDTEAFFGQGTRLTVV.

The CDR3 reads CASSLRGLAFF. The CDR3 nucleotides are TGTGCCAGCAGCTTGAGGGGATTGGCTTTCTTT. The chain couples TRBV5-5 to TRBJ1-1; D perhaps matches TRBD1 (5 bases). The CDR3 sequence is 11 residues long. The V end lost 1 base, the J end lost 11 bases, and 9 bases lay between the germline ends. Germline V gene sequence: CDR1 SGHKS, CDR2 YYEKEE (reference sequence).

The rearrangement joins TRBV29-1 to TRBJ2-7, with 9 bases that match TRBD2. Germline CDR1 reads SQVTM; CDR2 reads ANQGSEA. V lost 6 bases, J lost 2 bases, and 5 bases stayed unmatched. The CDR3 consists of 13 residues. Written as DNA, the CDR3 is TGCAGCGTCGTGCTAGCGGGACCCTACGAGCAGTACTTC. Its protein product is CSVVLAGPYEQYF.

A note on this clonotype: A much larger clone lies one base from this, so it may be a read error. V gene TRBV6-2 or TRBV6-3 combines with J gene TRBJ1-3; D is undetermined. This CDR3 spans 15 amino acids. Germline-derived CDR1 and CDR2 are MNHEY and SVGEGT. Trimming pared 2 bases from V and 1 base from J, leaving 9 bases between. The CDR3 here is CASSYVLGSGNTIYF. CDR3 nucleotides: TGTGCCAGCAGTTACGTTTTGGGTTCTGGAAACACCATATATTTT.

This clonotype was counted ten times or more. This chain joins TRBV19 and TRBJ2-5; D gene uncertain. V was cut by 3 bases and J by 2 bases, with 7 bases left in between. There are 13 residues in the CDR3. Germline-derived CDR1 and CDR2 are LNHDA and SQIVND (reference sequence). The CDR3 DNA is TGTGCCAGTAGTATCGGCCAGCAAGAGACCCAGTACTTC. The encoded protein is CASSIGQQETQYF.

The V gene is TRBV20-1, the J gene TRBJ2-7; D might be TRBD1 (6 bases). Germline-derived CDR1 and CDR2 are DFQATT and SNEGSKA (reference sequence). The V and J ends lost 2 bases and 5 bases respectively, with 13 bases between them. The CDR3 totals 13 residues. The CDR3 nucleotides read TGCAGTGCTAGACCCAGGGGAGACGACGAGCAGTACTTC. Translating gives CSARPRGDDEQYF.

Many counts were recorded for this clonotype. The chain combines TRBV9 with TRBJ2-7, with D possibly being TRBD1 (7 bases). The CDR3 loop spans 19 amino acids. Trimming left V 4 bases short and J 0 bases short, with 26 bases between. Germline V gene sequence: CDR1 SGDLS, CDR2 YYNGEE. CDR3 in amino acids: CASSPSARGRSGDSYEQYF. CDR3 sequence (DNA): TGTGCCAGCAGCCCGTCGGCGAGGGGGCGTAGCGGAGACTCCTACGAGCAGTACTTC.

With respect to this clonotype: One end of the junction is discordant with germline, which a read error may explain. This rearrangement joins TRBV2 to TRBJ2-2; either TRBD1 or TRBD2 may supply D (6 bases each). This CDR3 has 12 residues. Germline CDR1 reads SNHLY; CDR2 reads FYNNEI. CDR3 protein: CASRPQTGRMGF. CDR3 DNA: TGTGCCAGCAGACCTCAAACAGGGAGGATGGGTTTC.

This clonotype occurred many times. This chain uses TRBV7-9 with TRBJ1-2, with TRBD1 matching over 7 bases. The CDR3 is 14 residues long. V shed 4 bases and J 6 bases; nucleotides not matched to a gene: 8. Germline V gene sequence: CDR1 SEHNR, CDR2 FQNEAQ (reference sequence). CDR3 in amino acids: CASSSTGTVDGYTF. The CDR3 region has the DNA TGTGCCAGCAGCTCTACAGGGACAGTAGATGGCTACACCTTC.

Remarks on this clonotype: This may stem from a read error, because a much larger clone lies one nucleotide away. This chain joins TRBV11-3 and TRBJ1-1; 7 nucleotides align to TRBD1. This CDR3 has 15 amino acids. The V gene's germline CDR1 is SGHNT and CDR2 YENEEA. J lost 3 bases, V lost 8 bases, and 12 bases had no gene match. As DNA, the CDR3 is TGTGCCAGCGACCGGAATTCAGGGGGAGACACTGAAGCTTTCTTT. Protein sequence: CASDRNSGGDTEAFF. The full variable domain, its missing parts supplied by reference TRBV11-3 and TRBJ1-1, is EAGVVQSPRYKIIEKKQPVAFWCNPISGHNTLYWYLQNLGQGPELLIRYENEEAVDDSQLPKDRFSAERLKGVDSTLKIQPAELGDSAVYLCASDRNSGGDTEAFFGQGTRLTVV.

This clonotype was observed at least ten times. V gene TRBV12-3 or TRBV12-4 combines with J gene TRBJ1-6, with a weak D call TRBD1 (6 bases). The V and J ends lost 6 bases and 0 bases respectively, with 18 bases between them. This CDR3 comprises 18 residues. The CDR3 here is CASSSQGTTSSYNSPLHF. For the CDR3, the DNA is TGTGCCAGCAGCTCTCAGGGGACTACGAGCTCCTATAATTCACCCCTCCACTTT.

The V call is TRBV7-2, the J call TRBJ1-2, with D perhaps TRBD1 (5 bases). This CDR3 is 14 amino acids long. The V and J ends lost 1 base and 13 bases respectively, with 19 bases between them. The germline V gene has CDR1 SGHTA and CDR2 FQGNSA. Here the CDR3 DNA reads TGTGCCAGCAGCTTAGGGCATAGGGGACGGGGATGCACCTTC. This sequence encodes CASSLGHRGRGCTF.